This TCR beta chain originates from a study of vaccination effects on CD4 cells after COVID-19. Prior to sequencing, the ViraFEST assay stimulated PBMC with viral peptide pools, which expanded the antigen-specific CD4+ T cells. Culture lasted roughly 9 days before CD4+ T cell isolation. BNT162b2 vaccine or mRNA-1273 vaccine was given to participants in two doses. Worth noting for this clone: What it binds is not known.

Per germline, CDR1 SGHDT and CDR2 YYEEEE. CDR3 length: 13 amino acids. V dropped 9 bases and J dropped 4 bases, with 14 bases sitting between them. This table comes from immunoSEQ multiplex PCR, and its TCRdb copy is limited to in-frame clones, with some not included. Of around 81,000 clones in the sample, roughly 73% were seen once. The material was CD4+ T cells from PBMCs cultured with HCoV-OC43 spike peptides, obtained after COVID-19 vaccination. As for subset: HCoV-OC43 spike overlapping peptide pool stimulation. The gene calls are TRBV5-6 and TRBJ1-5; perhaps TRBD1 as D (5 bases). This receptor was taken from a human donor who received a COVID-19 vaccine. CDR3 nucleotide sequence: TGTGCCACCTCGGTGGGGGGAAATCAGCCCCAGCATTTT. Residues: CATSVGGNQPQHF.